This T cell receptor (beta chain) appears in the sequencing data of a study of regulatory T cells in long-lasting Graves disease. Findings and limits, study-wide: TRBV28 was favored in persistent disease, as were TRBJ1-2 and TRBJ2-5.

CDR3 length: 14 amino acids. V gave up 0 bases and J gave up 4 bases, with 10 bases separating them. Germline V gene lookup returns CDR1 ENHRY and CDR2 SYGVKD. Indicated time point: newly diagnosed GD, antithyroid drugs for less than 3 months. Preparation of the TCR library used RNA extracted from PBMCs. Diagnosing Graves' disease relied on the American Thyroid Association guidelines. With iRepertoire HTBI primers and Arm-PCR of CDR3 regions, TCR beta libraries were built. Via MiXCR, TCRdb re-called the multiplex PCR reads, giving one row per CDR3 protein. The sample yields approximately 540,000 distinct CDR3 sequences, more than 10% seen once. This clonotype was observed at least ten times. No antigen is known for it. This same sample was also taken into another study, of T cells in Graves' hyperthyroidism and ophthalmopathy.

The chain couples TRBV10-3 to TRBJ2-7, with D perhaps being TRBD1 or TRBD2 (6 bases each). This specimen was peripheral blood mononuclear cells (PBMCs), taken at new diagnosis, from a patient treated with antithyroid drugs. The receptor was derived from a woman aged 25 to 39 with Graves disease. The DNA for the CDR3 is TGTGCCATCAGTGAGTCGGAGGGGGGTTACGAGCAGTACTTC. Translated, it gives CAISESEGGYEQYF.